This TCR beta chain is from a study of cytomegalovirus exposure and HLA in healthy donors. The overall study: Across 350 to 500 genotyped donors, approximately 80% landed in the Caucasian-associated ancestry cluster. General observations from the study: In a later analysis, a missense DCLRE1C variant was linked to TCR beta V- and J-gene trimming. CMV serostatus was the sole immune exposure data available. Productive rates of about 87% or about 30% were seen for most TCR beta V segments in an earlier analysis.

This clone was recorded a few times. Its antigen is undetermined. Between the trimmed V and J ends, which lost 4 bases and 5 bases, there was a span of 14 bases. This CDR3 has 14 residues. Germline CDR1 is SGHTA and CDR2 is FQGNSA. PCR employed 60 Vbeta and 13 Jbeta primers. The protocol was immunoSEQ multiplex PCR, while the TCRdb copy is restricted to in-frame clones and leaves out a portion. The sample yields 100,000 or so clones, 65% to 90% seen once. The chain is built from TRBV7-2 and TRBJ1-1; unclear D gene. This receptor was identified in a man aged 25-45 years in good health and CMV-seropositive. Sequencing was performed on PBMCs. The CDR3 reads CASSSPAEWTEAFF. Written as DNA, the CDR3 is TGTGCCAGCAGCTCCCCGGCGGAATGGACTGAAGCTTTCTTT.